This entry concerns a single T cell receptor beta chain. Its antigen is unknown. These data belong to a study of radiotherapy plus CTLA-4 blockade in lung cancer. Study-level findings and limits: Expansion in blood of tumor-derived TCR clones was seen after radiotherapy plus ipilimumab. Reportedly, early blood T cell clone dynamics best predicted response, with interferon-beta.

Profiling relied on immunoSEQ multiplex PCR, and the TCRdb table lists in-frame clones only, not all of them. The profile covers about 87,000 clones, with around 86% appearing a single time and 16% taken by the ten largest. CDR1 and CDR2 (germline): SGHTA, FQGNSA. Trimming stripped 3 bases from V and 11 bases from J, with 11 bases between. The CDR3 loop spans 12 amino acids. Sequencing was performed on peripheral blood, taken from a patient treated with radiotherapy plus ipilimumab. The receptor's source is a human donor with non-small cell lung cancer that progressed on radiotherapy plus ipilimumab. The chain joins TRBV7-2 to TRBJ1-5; D not resolved. In DNA, the CDR3 is TGTGCCAGCAGCTTGTCCTGGGCAGCCCAGCATTTT. It is translated as CASSLSWAAQHF.